The 30 T cell receptor beta chains reported below all come from one sample, sequenced in a study of blood T cells in healthy people across ages. Primed by a sample-barcoded 5' primer and a J-beta primer mix, a second PCR proceeded for about 6 to 11 cycles. TCRdb re-analysed the 5' RACE reads in MiXCR, keeping a single row per CDR3 protein. The sample has roughly 1,800,000 distinct CDR3 sequences, about 50% seen once. Sequenced sample: blood. The receptor source for this set is a woman aged 40 to 55 in good health.

The chain has TRBV25-1 and TRBJ2-5; D call uncertain. Germline CDR1 and CDR2: MGHDK and SYGVNS. The CDR3 totals 13 residues. The V end lost 3 bases, the J end lost 1 base, and 6 bases lay between the germline ends. The DNA of the CDR3 is TGTGCCAGCAGTGAGTTTAGCCAAGAGACCCAGTACTTC. This gives the protein CASSEFSQETQYF.

The CDR3 sequence: CASSGGLEQFF. The CDR3 DNA reads as TGTGCCAGCAGTGGAGGGCTTGAGCAGTTCTTC. The chain uses TRBV2 and TRBJ2-1; tentatively, D is TRBD2 (5 bases). CDR3 length: 11 residues. Trimming pared 4 bases from V and 9 bases from J, leaving 7 bases between. Looked up from germline, CDR1 is SNHLY and CDR2 is FYNNEI.

The CDR3 DNA is TGTGCCAGCAGTTTACGGCAGAGGGCGGGGGGCACTGAAGCTTTCTTT. Its protein is CASSLRQRAGGTEAFF. The V and J genes are TRBV27 and TRBJ1-1, with D tentatively TRBD1 (5 bases). The CDR3 covers 16 residues. Germline V gene sequence: CDR1 MNHEY, CDR2 SMNVEV (reference sequence). V dropped 2 bases and J dropped 4 bases, with 17 bases sitting between them.

This sequence joins TRBV20-1 and TRBJ2-7, with D hard to call. V lost 0 bases and J lost 10, with 16 bases in between. This CDR3 is built from 13 residues. The germline V gene has CDR1 DFQATT and CDR2 SNEGSKA (reference sequence). The CDR3 reads CSARENYAADQYF. In DNA, the CDR3 is TGCAGTGCTAGAGAGAACTACGCGGCGGACCAGTACTTC.

The chain recombines TRBV28 with TRBJ2-5; the D gene is possibly TRBD2 (6 bases). The DNA end favors TRBJ2-7, so the J call may be wrong. This CDR3 comprises 14 residues. The V gene's germline CDR1 is MDHEN and CDR2 SYDVKM. CDR3 region: CASSLAGLQYEQYF. CDR3 sequence (DNA): TGTGCCAGCAGTTTAGCGGGACTCCAATACGAGCAGTACTTC.

This chain connects TRBV28 to TRBJ2-3; 9 bases agree with TRBD2. With V trimmed by 6 bases and J by 3 bases, 10 bases remained unmatched. Germline V gene sequence: CDR1 MDHEN, CDR2 SYDVKM. This CDR3 has 16 amino acids. In DNA form, the CDR3 reads TGTGCCAGCAGCCCACTTGGTAGCGGGAGTACAGATACGCAGTATTTT. Its protein product is CASSPLGSGSTDTQYF.

This clonotype was seen more than once but under ten times. The chain couples TRBV7-9 to TRBJ2-3; unclear D gene. CDR3 length: 16 residues. Germline loops: CDR1 SEHNR, CDR2 FQNEAQ (reference sequence). Trimming stripped 1 base from V and 0 bases from J, with 11 bases between. The CDR3 spells CASSLGPLRSTDTQYF. CDR3 nucleotides: TGTGCCAGCAGCTTAGGGCCTCTTCGGAGCACAGATACGCAGTATTTT. The full variable domain, in which reference TRBV7-9 and TRBJ2-3 provide the parts outside the CDR3, is DTGVSQNPRHKITKRGQNVTFRCDPISEHNRLYWYRQTLGQGPEFLTYFQNEAQLEKSRLLSDRFSAERPKGSFSTLEIQRTEQGDSAMYLCASSLGPLRSTDTQYFGPGTRLTVL.

The chain has TRBV6-2 or TRBV6-3 and TRBJ1-5; 9 nucleotides align to TRBD1. Trimming cost V 2 bases and J 0 bases; bases outside gene matches: 11. Germline V gene sequence: CDR1 MNHEY, CDR2 SVGEGT. CDR3 size: 19 residues. This CDR3 is CASSYSRTGVVDSNQPQHF. The DNA of the CDR3 is TGTGCCAGCAGTTACAGTAGGACAGGGGTCGTTGATAGCAATCAGCCCCAGCATTTT.

On this clonotype itself: One end of the junction fails to match germline, which may point to a read error. This chain joins TRBV7-2 and TRBJ2-4; D is perhaps TRBD2 (6 bases). CDR3 length: 15 residues. Germline V gene data show CDR1 as SGHTA and CDR2 as FQGNSA. The CDR3 region is CACSFLGGAKNIQYF. The DNA for the CDR3 is TGTGCCTGCAGCTTCCTAGGAGGGGCCAAAAACATTCAGTACTTC. Together with reference TRBV7-2 and TRBJ2-4, the CDR3 gives the full variable domain: GAGVSQSPSNKVTEKGKDVELRCDPISGHTALYWYRQSLGQGLEFLIYFQGNSAPDKSGLPSDRFSAERTGGSVSTLTIQRTQQEDSAVYLCACSFLGGAKNIQYFGAGTRLSVL.

The sample holds a few counts of this clonotype. V is TRBV7-2 and J is TRBJ2-3; either TRBD1 or TRBD2 may fit D (6 bases each). The CDR3 has 15 amino acids. V was cut by 5 bases and J by 6 bases, with 18 bases left in between. CDR1 is SGHTA and CDR2 is FQGNSA in the germline V gene. The DNA of the CDR3 is TGTGCCAGCAGCCCGGCAGTACGGGGGCTCGATACGCAGTATTTT. Translated, it gives CASSPAVRGLDTQYF. Together with reference TRBV7-2 and TRBJ2-3, the CDR3 gives the full variable domain: GAGVSQSPSNKVTEKGKDVELRCDPISGHTALYWYRQSLGQGLEFLIYFQGNSAPDKSGLPSDRFSAERTGGSVSTLTIQRTQQEDSAVYLCASSPAVRGLDTQYFGPGTRLTVL.

The V call is TRBV7-9, the J call TRBJ1-6; 7 bases map to TRBD1. Germline V gene lookup returns CDR1 SEHNR and CDR2 FQNEAQ (reference sequence). V trimming: 5 bases; J trimming: 14 bases; junction bases outside the gene matches: 12. The length of the CDR3 is 14 residues. The CDR3 coding sequence is TGTGCCAGCAGCCGGAACAGGGGTCCTCAGGCCCTCCACTTT. It is translated as CASSRNRGPQALHF.

This chain joins TRBV20-1 and TRBJ1-2, with D unclear. This CDR3 is 14 amino acids long. Trimming took off 2 bases at V and 5 bases at J, with 15 bases between the two ends. Germline V CDR1 and CDR2: DFQATT, SNEGSKA (reference sequence). The CDR3 bases are TGCAGTGCTAGAATAGAAGTCGGGGTTTATGGCTACACCTTC. Its protein product is CSARIEVGVYGYTF.

This clonotype was counted a few times. The chain uses TRBV20-1 and TRBJ2-1; TRBD1 is a possible D gene (5 bases). V lost 3 bases to trimming and J lost 10 bases, with 22 bases between them. This CDR3 region has 15 residues. The germline gives CDR1 DFQATT, CDR2 SNEGSKA (reference sequence). The CDR3 region has the DNA TGCAGTGCTAGTAGGGCAGGGTTTTTAGGTGGCGAGCAGTTCTTC. The encoded protein is CSASRAGFLGGEQFF.

In this sample, this clonotype turned up a few times. This chain links TRBV27 with TRBJ1-4; D call uncertain. Between the trimmed V and J ends, which lost 2 bases and 8 bases, there was a span of 15 bases. The CDR3 runs 15 residues. Germline V lookup: CDR1 MNHEY, CDR2 SMNVEV (reference sequence). CDR3 protein: CASSLRVPVREKLFF. Here the CDR3 DNA reads TGTGCCAGCAGTTTAAGGGTACCCGTTAGAGAAAAACTGTTTTTT.

There are a few counts of this clonotype. This chain's CDR3 is CASSSADTYQETQYF. CDR3 nucleotides: TGTGCCAGCAGCTCCGCCGACACGTACCAAGAGACCCAGTACTTC. The chain joins TRBV7-9 to TRBJ2-5; D is undetermined. Germline assignment: CDR1 SEHNR and CDR2 FQNEAQ (reference sequence). V was pared by 4 bases and J by 0 bases, with 12 bases between. The CDR3 has 15 amino acids.

The V gene is TRBV20-1, the J gene TRBJ2-3; 7 bases are shared with TRBD2. Losses at the gene ends were 1 base for V and 2 bases for J; bases not matched to a gene: 6. Germline CDR1 DFQATT, CDR2 SNEGSKA (reference sequence). This CDR3 contains 15 residues. The CDR3: CSARGPGRITDTQYF. The CDR3 nucleotides read TGCAGTGCTAGAGGACCCGGGAGGATCACAGATACGCAGTATTTT.

The rearrangement uses TRBV3-1 and TRBJ2-3; D gene unclear. Deletions cut 4 bases from V and 4 bases from J, with 9 bases between. The germline CDR1 and CDR2 sequences are LGHDT and YNNKEL (reference sequence). The CDR3 covers 13 residues. The CDR3, as DNA: TGTGCCAGCAGCCGCCTGACTTCAGATACGCAGTATTTT. Its translation is CASSRLTSDTQYF.

V gene TRBV7-2 combines with J gene TRBJ1-1; D remains unclear. V dropped 2 bases and J dropped 7 bases, with 8 bases sitting between them. This CDR3 is 12 amino acids long. CDR1 SGHTA and CDR2 FQGNSA come from the germline V gene. The CDR3 region has the DNA TGTGCCAGCAGCTTACTGACACTTGAAGCTTTCTTT. Encoded protein: CASSLLTLEAFF. Complete variable domain (other parts from reference TRBV7-2 and TRBJ1-1): GAGVSQSPSNKVTEKGKDVELRCDPISGHTALYWYRQSLGQGLEFLIYFQGNSAPDKSGLPSDRFSAERTGGSVSTLTIQRTQQEDSAVYLCASSLLTLEAFFGQGTRLTVV.

The chain joins TRBV4-3 to TRBJ2-3; 7 bases align to TRBD2. J lost 4 bases, V lost 3 bases, and 4 bases had no gene match. The CDR3 sequence is 14 residues long. Looked up from germline, CDR1 is LGHNA and CDR2 is YSLEER. The CDR3 DNA reads as TGCGCCAGCAGCCACGGACTAGACGCAGATACGCAGTATTTT. It specifies CASSHGLDADTQYF.

The chain carries TRBV5-1 and TRBJ2-7; a weak D match, TRBD1 (6 bases). V was trimmed by 4 bases and J by 3 bases, leaving 17 bases between them. The V gene's germline CDR1 is SGHRS and CDR2 YFSETQ. The CDR3 covers 15 residues. The CDR3 region is CASSLQGTPIYEQYF. The CDR3 DNA reads TGCGCCAGCAGCCTACAGGGTACCCCTATCTACGAGCAGTACTTC.

The gene calls are TRBV7-2 and TRBJ1-2; D uncertain. The CDR3 contains 13 residues. CDR1 and CDR2 from the germline V gene are SGHTA and FQGNSA. V shed 5 bases and J shed 7 bases, with 14 bases lying between them. CDR3 amino acids: CASSPRITSGYTF. CDR3 nucleotides: TGTGCCAGCAGCCCCAGAATCACCAGTGGCTACACCTTC. The full variable domain, completed using reference TRBV7-2 and TRBJ1-2, is GAGVSQSPSNKVTEKGKDVELRCDPISGHTALYWYRQSLGQGLEFLIYFQGNSAPDKSGLPSDRFSAERTGGSVSTLTIQRTQQEDSAVYLCASSPRITSGYTFGSGTRLTVV.

V gene TRBV29-1 combines with J gene TRBJ2-7, with D possibly being TRBD1 or TRBD2 (5 bases each). This CDR3 has 13 residues. Trimming took 3 bases from V and 2 from J, leaving 11 bases between them. Germline lookup yields CDR1 SQVTM and CDR2 ANQGSEA. CDR3 sequence (DNA): TGCAGCGTTGATCGGGACGGAACCTACGAGCAGTACTTC. Protein product: CSVDRDGTYEQYF.

The CDR3 coding sequence is TGCAGCGTTCGACAGGGCGAAAAACTGTTTTTT. Translation: CSVRQGEKLFF. The rearrangement uses TRBV29-1 and TRBJ1-4; 7 bases fit TRBD1. Germline CDR1 SQVTM, CDR2 ANQGSEA. J gave up 8 bases and V 5 bases, and 2 bases lay outside the gene matches. This CDR3 contains 11 residues.

In regard to this clonotype: Relative to the germline gene, one junction end is altered; a read error may explain this. This chain uses TRBV7-9 with TRBJ2-3; 8 bases match TRBD2. Germline-derived CDR1 and CDR2 are SEHNR and FQNEAQ (reference sequence). The CDR3 is 13 amino acids. The CDR3, as DNA: TGCTCTGCGGCGGGGGGTCTGACAGATACGCAGTATTTT. It codes for CSAAGGLTDTQYF.

The chain couples TRBV6-5 to TRBJ2-2; the D call may be TRBD1 or TRBD2 (7 bases each). From germline, CDR1 is MNHEY and CDR2 SVGAGI. Trimming cost V 3 bases and J 5 bases, with 13 bases left between them. The CDR3 runs to 15 residues. CDR3 sequence reads: CASSYMQGGTGELFF. CDR3 DNA: TGTGCCAGCAGTTATATGCAGGGGGGGACCGGGGAGCTGTTTTTT.

The CDR3 bases are TGCGCCAGCAGCCAAGATCAGGCTAGCGGGGTAAGCGATACGCAGTATTTT. Translating it yields CASSQDQASGVSDTQYF. The chain employs TRBV4-3 and TRBJ2-3; 9 nucleotides line up with TRBD2. J was trimmed by 6 bases and V by 0 bases; bases with no gene match: 10. Germline lookup yields CDR1 LGHNA and CDR2 YSLEER. The length of the CDR3 is 17 residues.

The CDR3 nucleotides read TGTGCCAGCAGTTCCTCCGGACAGGGGAACAATGAGCAGTTCTTC. Encoded protein: CASSSSGQGNNEQFF. This chain uses TRBV6-5 with TRBJ2-1; TRBD1 matches 9 bases. Germline V gives CDR1 MNHEY, CDR2 SVGAGI. V lost 4 bases and J lost 5; bases outside the gene matches: 6. The CDR3 extends over 15 amino acids.

On this clonotype: At one end, the junction sequence differs from germline, possibly due to a read error. The chain links TRBV18 to TRBJ1-2; 11 bases map to TRBD1. CDR3 length: 16 residues. The germline CDR1 and CDR2 sequences are KGHSH and LQKENI. The CDR3 bases are TGTGCCAGCTCACCTACTCGGACAGGGGGCGCATATGGCTGCACCTTC. Translated, it gives CASSPTRTGGAYGCTF.

With respect to this clonotype: One end of the junction does not line up with germline, which may come from a read error. J is TRBJ2-3 and V is TRBV12-3 or TRBV12-4; weak D call: TRBD2 (5 bases). The CDR3 covers 14 residues. In DNA, the CDR3 is TGTGCCAGCAGTTTCGCGGGTTCCACAGATACGCGGTATTTT. Translated: CASSFAGSTDTRYF.

CDR3 nucleotides: TGCGCCAGCAGCCAAGATATGGCCAGGGGGCTAACGGAGGATGGCTACACCTTC. Translating gives CASSQDMARGLTEDGYTF. V and J are TRBV4-1 and TRBJ1-2, with 8 bases identical to TRBD1. Germline V gene sequence: CDR1 MGHRA, CDR2 YSYEKL. This CDR3 has 18 amino acids. The ends lost 0 bases at V and 6 bases at J; junction bases unmatched: 15.